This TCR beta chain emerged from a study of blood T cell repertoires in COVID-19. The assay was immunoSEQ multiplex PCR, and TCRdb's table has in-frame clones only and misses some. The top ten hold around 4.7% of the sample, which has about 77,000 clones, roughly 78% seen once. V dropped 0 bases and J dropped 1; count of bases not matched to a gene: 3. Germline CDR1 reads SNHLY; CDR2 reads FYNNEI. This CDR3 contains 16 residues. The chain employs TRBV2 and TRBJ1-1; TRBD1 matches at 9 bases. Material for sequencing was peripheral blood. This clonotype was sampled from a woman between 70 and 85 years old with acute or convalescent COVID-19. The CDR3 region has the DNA TGTGCCAGCAGTGAAGCGGGGACAGGGCCGAACACTGAAGCTTTCTTT. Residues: CASSEAGTGPNTEAFF.